The 23 T cell receptor beta chains reported below all come from one sample, sequenced in a study of metastatic and nonmetastatic thyroid tumors. TCRdb reanalyzed the PCR reads via MiXCR. The sample shows 33,000 or so clones, around 20% of them seen only once. Until they underwent thyroid surgery, no patient had received any treatment. The sequenced sample was blood. These receptors were collected from a female donor with papillary thyroid cancer or a benign thyroid nodule (not recorded which). Some clones in this sample may be carry-over from other donors' samples.

The chain has TRBV10-3 and TRBJ2-1; 12 positions match TRBD2. The germline gives CDR1 ENHRY, CDR2 SYGVKD. This CDR3 has 14 residues. Trimming at V came to 10 bases and at J to 2 bases, leaving 3 bases not matched to a gene. CDR3 loop: CASRLAGAYNEQFF. For the CDR3, the DNA is TGTGCCAGTAGACTAGCGGGAGCCTACAATGAGCAGTTCTTC.

This clone was found many times. V is TRBV11-2 and J is TRBJ1-6; D is unresolved. Germline-derived CDR1 and CDR2 are SGHAT and FQNNGV. The CDR3 totals 14 residues. The V end was cut by 0 bases, the J end by 8 bases, with 8 bases between. The CDR3 is CASSLERLDSPLHF. The DNA for the CDR3 is TGTGCCAGCAGCTTAGAGAGGCTGGATTCACCCCTCCACTTT.

This clone was found many times. The genes are TRBV16 and TRBJ2-7; D is possibly TRBD1 (6 bases). Germline V gene data show CDR1 as KGHSY and CDR2 as FQNENV. The CDR3 is 18 amino acids. Trimming pared 0 bases from V and 0 bases from J, leaving 18 bases between. CDR3 protein: CASSQSTGLSPSSYEQYF. CDR3 coding DNA: TGTGCCAGCAGCCAATCGACAGGTTTGAGCCCGAGCTCCTACGAGCAGTACTTC.

The table lists this clone with many counts. The chain has TRBV5-6 and TRBJ1-1; 8 positions match TRBD1. The V gene's germline CDR1 is SGHDT and CDR2 YYEEEE. The CDR3 spans 13 residues. J lost 4 bases, V lost 3 bases, and 2 bases had no gene match. CDR3 sequence reads: CASSYTGGTEAFF. CDR3 bases: TGTGCCAGCAGCTATACAGGGGGCACTGAAGCTTTCTTT.

Ten or more counts support this clone. This sequence joins TRBV11-2 and TRBJ2-1; D possibly corresponds to TRBD1 (6 bases). The CDR3 consists of 15 residues. The V end lost 5 bases, the J end lost 8 bases, and 19 bases lay between the germline ends. The germline gives CDR1 SGHAT, CDR2 FQNNGV. The CDR3 nucleotides are TGTGCCAGCAGCCCGGACAGTTTTTTAGTGGATGAGCAGTTCTTC. Amino acids: CASSPDSFLVDEQFF.

The rearrangement links TRBV6-1 to TRBJ1-5; a weak D match, TRBD1 (5 bases). Trimming shortened V by 6 bases and J by 6 bases, and 12 bases separated the two germline ends. CDR3 length: 13 residues. CDR1 MNHNS and CDR2 SASEGT come from the germline V gene. For the CDR3, the DNA is TGTGCCAGCAGAGGGGAGTCTGGTCAGCCCCAGCATTTT. This sequence encodes CASRGESGQPQHF.

In this sample, this clone turned up many times. The CDR3 DNA is TGTGCCAGCAGTTTCAGGGGGAACACCATATATTTT. Encoded protein: CASSFRGNTIYF. This chain joins TRBV3-1 and TRBJ1-3; 7 bases are a match to TRBD1. V was pared by 6 bases and J by 7 bases, with 3 bases of the junction left unmatched. Germline V CDR1 and CDR2: LGHDT, YNNKEL (reference sequence). The CDR3 contains 12 residues.

The CDR3 loop is CVNSSVSGPDNSPLHF. In DNA, the CDR3 is TGTGTCAACAGTTCAGTATCAGGTCCCGACAATTCACCCCTCCACTTT. The chain has TRBV6-2 or TRBV6-3 and TRBJ1-6; no reliable D call. In germline, CDR1 is MNHEY, CDR2 SVGEGT. The CDR3 totals 16 residues.

This clone has more than one count but fewer than ten. This rearrangement joins TRBV29-1 to TRBJ2-2, with D possibly being TRBD2 (7 bases). In germline, CDR1 is SQVTM, CDR2 ANQGSEA. CDR3 size: 13 residues. Trimming shortened V by 2 bases and J by 8 bases, and 12 bases separated the two germline ends. Written as DNA, the CDR3 is TGCAGCGTTGAACGGGGGGCCGAAGGGGAGCTGTTTTTT. Protein sequence: CSVERGAEGELFF.

Many counts were recorded for this clone. The chain joins TRBV11-2 to TRBJ1-5; D is ambiguous. V shed 0 bases and J shed 3 bases, with 12 bases lying between them. Germline CDR1 is SGHAT and CDR2 is FQNNGV. This CDR3 region has 16 residues. CDR3 residues: CASSLDAGLHNQPQHF. The CDR3 bases are TGTGCCAGCAGCTTAGATGCCGGGCTACACAATCAGCCCCAGCATTTT.

This clone was detected ten times or more. This chain joins TRBV12-3 or TRBV12-4 and TRBJ2-5, with TRBD2 matching over 8 bases. The CDR3 extends over 17 amino acids. V shed 6 bases, J shed 5 bases, and the junction held 17 bases outside the gene matches. For the CDR3, the DNA is TGTGCCAGCAGCCCCACCTCAAGTTCGGGGGGGCACGAGACCCAGTACTTC. Its translation: CASSPTSSSGGHETQYF.

This clone was detected ten times or more. This chain uses TRBV20-1 with TRBJ1-2, with D unclear. In germline, CDR1 is DFQATT, CDR2 SNEGSKA (reference sequence). The V gene lost 3 bases and the J gene lost 9 bases, with 17 bases spanning the gap. The CDR3 loop spans 13 amino acids. The CDR3: CSARVKGMGSYTF. The CDR3 region has the DNA TGCAGTGCTAGGGTTAAGGGTATGGGAAGCTACACCTTC.

The rearrangement uses TRBV11-1 and TRBJ2-1; D possibly corresponds to TRBD2 (6 bases). The CDR3 runs to 15 residues. Trimming pared 3 bases from V and 0 bases from J, leaving 9 bases between. Germline values: CDR1 SGHAT, CDR2 FQDESV (reference sequence). This CDR3 reads CASSFRGASYNEQFF. The CDR3, as DNA: TGTGCCAGCAGCTTTCGCGGGGCCTCCTACAATGAGCAGTTCTTC. Complete variable domain (other parts from reference TRBV11-1 and TRBJ2-1): EAEVAQSPRYKITEKSQAVAFWCDPISGHATLYWYRQILGQGPELLVQFQDESVVDDSQLPKDRFSAERLKGVDSTLKIQPAELGDSAMYLCASSFRGASYNEQFFGPGTRLTVL.

This chain uses TRBV5-1 with TRBJ1-5, with TRBD1 matching over 9 bases. The germline gives CDR1 SGHRS, CDR2 YFSETQ. The CDR3 runs to 15 residues. Trimming took 2 bases from V and 6 from J; bases not matched to a gene: 6. The CDR3 region has the DNA TGCGCCAGCAGCTTCAGGGGACAGGGTGGTCAGCCCCAGCATTTT. Translating it yields CASSFRGQGGQPQHF.

Notes on this clone: Germline is not matched at one junction end, which may reflect a read error. This chain connects TRBV27 to TRBJ1-2, with D possibly TRBD1 on 5 matching bases. Per the germline V gene, CDR1 is MNHEY and CDR2 is SMNVEV (reference sequence). This CDR3 region has 16 residues. DNA for the CDR3: TGTGCCAGCAGCTTATCGGATCAGGGTCTCGTCTATGGCTACACCTTC. It codes for CASSLSDQGLVYGYTF.

This clone was found many times. The V call is TRBV20-1, the J call TRBJ1-2; 7 positions match TRBD1. The CDR3 totals 14 residues. V lost 6 bases, J lost 7 bases, and 14 bases stayed unmatched. The germline V gene encodes CDR1 DFQATT and CDR2 SNEGSKA (reference sequence). The CDR3 DNA follows: TGCAGTGCGTCGGGACAGCCCGGCCCCTTTGGCTACACCTTC. Its protein product is CSASGQPGPFGYTF.

This clone counts as medium-sized. The chain uses TRBV12-3 or TRBV12-4 and TRBJ2-7; 7 bases agree with TRBD1. V lost 2 bases, J lost 2 bases, and 6 bases stayed unmatched. CDR3 length: 15 amino acids. CDR3 amino acids: CASSLMGQPAYEQYF. In DNA, the CDR3 is TGTGCCAGCAGTTTAATGGGACAGCCCGCCTACGAGCAGTACTTC.

The V gene is TRBV30, the J gene TRBJ2-7; no reliable D call. The germline V and J ends were trimmed by 0 bases and 3 bases, with 6 bases remaining between them. Per the germline V gene, CDR1 is GTSNPN and CDR2 is SVGIG (reference sequence). CDR3 size: 12 residues. CDR3 loop: CAWSVLVYEQYF. DNA of the CDR3: TGTGCCTGGAGTGTACTGGTCTACGAGCAGTACTTC.

Relative to its sample, this clone is medium-sized. The rearrangement uses TRBV10-2 and TRBJ2-1, with a possible D match to TRBD1 (8 bases). In germline, CDR1 is WSHSY, CDR2 SAAADI. The CDR3 has 16 amino acids. V was pared by 6 bases and J by 7 bases, with 22 bases between. The CDR3 DNA reads as TGCGCCAGCAGGGGAGGGGGGCAGGGGGCTGTTAATGAGCAGTTCTTC. Protein product: CASRGGGQGAVNEQFF.

This clone was counted many times. The chain carries TRBV7-9 and TRBJ1-2, with TRBD1 identical over 8 bases. This CDR3 region has 12 residues. CDR1 is SEHNR, CDR2 FQNEAQ, per germline (reference sequence). After removal of 4 bases from V and 8 bases from J, the junction contained 3 bases not matched to a gene. Here the CDR3 reads CASSSGQGGYTF. DNA for the CDR3: TGTGCCAGCAGCTCCGGACAGGGAGGCTACACCTTC. The full variable domain, its missing parts supplied by reference TRBV7-9 and TRBJ1-2, is DTGVSQNPRHKITKRGQNVTFRCDPISEHNRLYWYRQTLGQGPEFLTYFQNEAQLEKSRLLSDRFSAERPKGSFSTLEIQRTEQGDSAMYLCASSSGQGGYTFGSGTRLTVV.

This clone has just a few counts. A much more abundant neighbour one base away suggests this may be a read error. The CDR3 nucleotides read TGTGCCAGCAGCTTGGCAGGGGATTGGAACACTGAAGCTTTCTTT. This encodes CASSLAGDWNTEAFF. The V call is TRBV5-6, the J call TRBJ1-1, with a tentative D call TRBD1 (6 bases). Trimming removed 0 bases from V and 1 base from J, with 10 bases in between. Germline V gives CDR1 SGHDT, CDR2 YYEEEE. This CDR3 has 15 residues.

This clone was detected a few times. The chain uses TRBV6-4 and TRBJ2-2; 12 bases match TRBD1. With 5 bases clipped from V and 6 bases from J, the junction kept 7 bases outside the gene matches. The CDR3 runs to 16 residues. Germline lookup yields CDR1 MRHNA and CDR2 SNTAGT. Written as DNA, the CDR3 is TGTGCCAGCAGTTTGACCGGGGACAGGGGGCCCGGGGAGCTGTTTTTT. This sequence encodes CASSLTGDRGPGELFF.

There are many counts of this clone. The V call is TRBV19, the J call TRBJ2-7; the match to TRBD1 covers 8 bases. CDR3 size: 16 residues. CDR1 is LNHDA, CDR2 SQIVND, per germline (reference sequence). V shed 1 base and J 2 bases; nucleotides not matched to a gene: 7. CDR3 amino acids: CASSIARQGPTYEQYF. The CDR3 DNA reads TGTGCCAGTAGTATAGCCCGACAGGGGCCGACCTACGAGCAGTACTTC.